The rows below give T cell receptor beta chains drawn from one sample of a study of beta chain features in type 1 diabetes. Assay: immunoSEQ multiplex PCR; the TCRdb copy retains only in-frame clones and omits some. The table has 300,000 to 450,000 clones, about 12% seen once. Sequencing used naive CD4+ T cells from blood. Receptors originate from a woman aged 18-29 years with type 1 diabetes. The CDR3 runs from the conserved cysteine through the conserved F or W. The D gene is left open where the match is weak. Size is omitted from some rows. Given values are once, few, many or a class for expanded clones.

v_call: TRBV7-2; clone_size: NA; j_call: TRBJ1-1; d_call: NA; cdr3_nt: TGTGCCAGCATCGGGGTTGTGAACACTGAAGCTTTCTTT; cdr3_aa: CASIGVVNTEAFF
v_call: TRBV9; clone_size: NA; j_call: TRBJ2-5; d_call: NA; cdr3_nt: TGTGCCAGCAGCGTTGATCTCCGGTCCCGGGATTCGACCCAGTACTTC; cdr3_aa: CASSVDLRSRDSTQYF
v_call: TRBV11-2; clone_size: few; j_call: TRBJ2-3; d_call: TRBD2; cdr3_nt: TGTGCCAGCAGCTTTGGACTAGCGGGGCCATTTGGGGATACGCAGTATTTT; cdr3_aa: CASSFGLAGPFGDTQYF
v_call: TRBV7-9; clone_size: NA; j_call: TRBJ2-1; d_call: NA; cdr3_nt: TGTGCCAGCAGCCCACGGGCCACGGGGAATGAGCAGTTCTTC; cdr3_aa: CASSPRATGNEQFF
v_call: TRBV30; clone_size: few; j_call: TRBJ2-5; d_call: NA; cdr3_nt: TGTGCCTTAGAGACTAGTCGAGAGACCCAGTACTTC; cdr3_aa: CALETSRETQYF
v_call: TRBV19; clone_size: NA; j_call: TRBJ2-3; d_call: TRBD1; cdr3_nt: TGTGCCAGCGCGCGGACAGGCGATACGCAGTATTTT; cdr3_aa: CASARTGDTQYF
v_call: TRBV18; clone_size: NA; j_call: TRBJ2-1; d_call: NA; cdr3_nt: TGTGCCAGCTCTACTACGGGCAATGAGCAGTTCTTC; cdr3_aa: CASSTTGNEQFF
v_call: TRBV19; clone_size: few; j_call: TRBJ2-3; d_call: TRBD2; cdr3_nt: TGTGCCAGTAGTACTAGCGGGTTCACAGATACGCAGTATTTT; cdr3_aa: CASSTSGFTDTQYF
v_call: TRBV5-6; clone_size: NA; j_call: TRBJ2-5; d_call: NA; cdr3_nt: TGTGCCAGCAGCCCCTCTTCGGGGCAAGAGACCCAGTACTTC; cdr3_aa: CASSPSSGQETQYF
v_call: TRBV6-1; clone_size: few; j_call: TRBJ2-3; d_call: NA; cdr3_nt: TGTGCCACCGGTGGTGAACGGGACACAGATACGCAGTATTTT; cdr3_aa: CATGGERDTDTQYF
v_call: TRBV27; clone_size: few; j_call: TRBJ2-1; d_call: TRBD2; cdr3_nt: TGTGCCAGCTCCCTAGCGGGAGGGTTTCGAGGGGACAATGAGCAGTTCTTC; cdr3_aa: CASSLAGGFRGDNEQFF
v_call: TRBV7-9; clone_size: NA; j_call: TRBJ2-7; d_call: NA; cdr3_nt: TGTGCCATCCTGACCGGGACACACTACGAGCAGTACTTC; cdr3_aa: CAILTGTHYEQYF
v_call: TRBV5-4; clone_size: NA; j_call: TRBJ2-1; d_call: TRBD2; cdr3_nt: TGTGCCAGCAGCTTGGAGACTAGCGGGAGTCCAAAGCAGTTCTTC; cdr3_aa: CASSLETSGSPKQFF